The entry below describes one T cell receptor (beta chain). This clone was observed a single time. Its antigen remains unidentified. Qualities for individual bases were not recorded, and no much larger clone is one base off. Other DNA sequences in the same sample also yield this CDR3. Trimmed from V: 4 bases; trimmed from J: 4 bases; junction bases lacking a gene match: 6. Sequences MDHEN (CDR1) and SYDVKM (CDR2) are obtained from the germline V gene. From the cysteine through the phenylalanine, the CDR3 covers 15 amino acids. CDR3 DNA only is kept here, 45 bases in frame from base 1. Healthy HIV-negative adults with no recently reported acute infections or vaccinations were included as donors. Every donor was a Caucasian adult residing in Nashville, Tennessee, USA. Magnetic negative selection was used to enrich CD4+ T cells, after which naive cells were positively selected on CD45RA and the negative fraction became the memory subset. Blood was collected by leukapheresis, and PBMCs were isolated by Ficoll-Histopaque density gradient centrifugation and then cryopreserved in liquid nitrogen vapor phase. Analytical flow cytometry was used to check the purity and quantity of each magnetically sorted T cell population. Genomic DNA was isolated from each sorted fraction and quantified by UV absorbance on a Nanodrop 2000c.

This sample is part of a study of shared clonotypes between healthy human individuals (dated by TCRdb to about 2020). Regarding the complete study: A couple of women and a few men aged 18 to 49 years were included in the cohort. Per donor, three plates each were used for CD4 naive and CD4 memory, two for CD8 naive, and one for CD8 memory. To increase sequencing depth and limit assay-specific biases, different laboratories used diverse techniques to prepare libraries and sequence TCR repertoires. Between about 0.9 and 10 billion PBMCs per donor were obtained by leukapheresis. To estimate repertoire size and how much clonotype sharing occurs between individuals, the study deeply sequenced the blood TCR repertoires of about five healthy adults.

Using the deep immunoSEQ assay, multiplex PCR amplified TCR CDR3 regions from genomic DNA. For each cell subset, the extracted genomic DNA was distributed evenly across all wells of several immunoSEQ 96-well plates, and each plate served as one replicate. For sorted subsets, each replicate PCR was loaded with roughly 0.2 ug genomic DNA, equivalent to some 27,000 T cell genomes. The purified libraries were quantified using a Qubit 3.0 fluorometer, sized with a Bioanalyzer 2100, and then quantified again using the KAPA Library Quantification kit. Every immunoSEQ 96-well plate was sequenced on a dedicated single-read 150-cycle Illumina NextSeq 550 flow cell. The authors' pipeline ran thus. Because the immunoSEQ output held only junctional sequences and lacked quality scores, the filtering could not match the filtering applied to full-length reads. To assign V/J genes and CDR3, sequences were annotated against IMGT germline references using PyIR, a Python wrapper for IgBLAST v1.9. Any read was removed if the V/J assignment was weak (E-value above 1e-6), the CDR3 was missing, or the read contained stop codons, out-of-frame junctions, or ambiguous translated residues. V3J clonotypes were defined as sequences sharing the same inferred V gene, J gene, and CDR3 amino acid sequence. The percentage overlap between two repertoires was calculated by dividing the number of shared unique clonotypes by the size of the smaller repertoire. Repertoire richness was assessed with RTK rarefaction, the Chao1 estimator, and Recon v2.1 estimates of unobserved clonotypes. For all TCRbeta clonotypes obtained by the gDNA method from a few donors, generation probabilities were computed with OLGA. TCRdb limited this immuneACCESS table to in-frame rearrangements with V and J called. A share of clones is missing; checked studies link under half to unresolved V genes, and the rest is unexplained. The DNA was the basis for D and trimming; V, J and clone size are from that table. In all, the sample holds roughly 1,500,000 clones, and approximately 98.5% of those were seen once. The ten most abundant clones make up roughly 0.36% of the sample.

Findings and caveats that apply to the study as a whole: Rarefaction of sorted-subset datasets indicated incomplete sequencing despite the large sequencing depth. Compared with non-shared clonotypes, the clonotypes found in all four sorted-subset donors had higher generation probabilities. Pairwise subsampling led to the expectation that sequencing depth would affect the degree of clonotype sharing among donors. Only blood was sampled, and tissue TCR repertoires likely differ from those in blood. Because the study included a small number of donors, the genetic and exposure-history diversity represented was limited. Sharing across several donors was observed for roughly 5.4% of naive CD4, 3.5% of naive CD8, roughly 2.4% of memory CD4, and approximately 0.41% of memory CD8 clonotypes. Estimated clonotype richness was generally larger for naive than for memory subsets.

Sequenced sample: naive CD4+ T cells sorted from blood. This sample's cell subset or site label indicates: CD45RA+ positively selected. The sequence is built from TRBV28 and TRBJ2-1, with 8 bases in between that match TRBD2. The sequence came from a man aged 25-40 years in good health. The CDR3 is CASSSQRESYNEQFF. The DNA sequence reads TGTGCCAGCAGTTCCCAGCGGGAGTCTTACAATGAGCAGTTCTTC. This CDR3, with the reference TRBV28 and TRBJ2-1 proteins standing in past its ends, gives the full variable domain DVKVTQSSRYLVKRTGEKVFLECVQDMDHENMFWYRQDPGLGLRLIYFSYDVKMKEKGDIPEGYSVSREKKERFSLILESASTNQTSMYLCASSSQRESYNEQFFGPGTRLTVL.